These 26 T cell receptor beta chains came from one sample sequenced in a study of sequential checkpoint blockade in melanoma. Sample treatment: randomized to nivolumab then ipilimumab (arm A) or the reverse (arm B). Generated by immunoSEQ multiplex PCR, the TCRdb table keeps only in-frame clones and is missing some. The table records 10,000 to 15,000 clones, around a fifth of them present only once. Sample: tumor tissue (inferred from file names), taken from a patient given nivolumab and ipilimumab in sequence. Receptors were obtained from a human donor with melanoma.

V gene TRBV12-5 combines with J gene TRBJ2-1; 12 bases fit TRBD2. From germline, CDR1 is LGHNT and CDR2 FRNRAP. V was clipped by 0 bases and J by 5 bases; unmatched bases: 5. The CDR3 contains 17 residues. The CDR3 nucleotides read TGTGCTAGTGGTTTGGTACGGACTAGCGGGACTCACAATGAGCAGTTCTTC. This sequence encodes CASGLVRTSGTHNEQFF.

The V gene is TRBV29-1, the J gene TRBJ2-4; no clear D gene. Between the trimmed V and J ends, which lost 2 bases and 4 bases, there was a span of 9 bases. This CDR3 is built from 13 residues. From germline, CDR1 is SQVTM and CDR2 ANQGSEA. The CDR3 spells CSVELQVKNIQYF. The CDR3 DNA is TGCAGCGTTGAACTCCAGGTTAAAAACATTCAGTACTTC.

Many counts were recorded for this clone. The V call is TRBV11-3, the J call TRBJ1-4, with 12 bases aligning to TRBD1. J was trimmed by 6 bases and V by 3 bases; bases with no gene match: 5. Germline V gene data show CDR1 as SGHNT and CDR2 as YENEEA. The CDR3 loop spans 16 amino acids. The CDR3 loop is CASSLGQGAFDEKLFF. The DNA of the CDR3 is TGTGCCAGCAGCTTGGGACAGGGGGCGTTTGATGAAAAACTGTTTTTT.

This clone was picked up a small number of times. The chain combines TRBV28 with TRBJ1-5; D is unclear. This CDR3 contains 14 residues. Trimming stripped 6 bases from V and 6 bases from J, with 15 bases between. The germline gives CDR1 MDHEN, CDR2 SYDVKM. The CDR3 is CASSPPPKGQPQHF. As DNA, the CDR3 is TGTGCCAGCAGCCCCCCTCCTAAAGGTCAGCCCCAGCATTTT.

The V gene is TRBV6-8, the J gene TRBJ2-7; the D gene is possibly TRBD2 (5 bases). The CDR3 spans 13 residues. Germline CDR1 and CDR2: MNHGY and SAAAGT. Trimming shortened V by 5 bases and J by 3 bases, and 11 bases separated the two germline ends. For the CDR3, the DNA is TGTGCCAGCAGTCCGGGGAACCTCTACGAGCAGTACTTC. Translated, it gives CASSPGNLYEQYF.

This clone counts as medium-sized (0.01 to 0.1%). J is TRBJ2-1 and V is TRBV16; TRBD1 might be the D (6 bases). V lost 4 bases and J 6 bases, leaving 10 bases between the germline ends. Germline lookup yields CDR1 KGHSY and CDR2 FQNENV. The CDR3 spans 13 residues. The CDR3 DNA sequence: TGTGCCAGCAGCCGGGTAGGGGGCAATGAGCAGTTCTTC. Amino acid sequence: CASSRVGGNEQFF.

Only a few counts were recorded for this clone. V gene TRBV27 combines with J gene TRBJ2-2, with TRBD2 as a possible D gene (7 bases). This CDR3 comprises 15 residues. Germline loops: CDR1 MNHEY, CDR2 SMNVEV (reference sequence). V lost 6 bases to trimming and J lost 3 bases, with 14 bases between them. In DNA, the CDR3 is TGTGCCAGCAGCCGAAGGGGGGGAGACACCGGGGAGCTGTTTTTT. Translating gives CASSRRGGDTGELFF.

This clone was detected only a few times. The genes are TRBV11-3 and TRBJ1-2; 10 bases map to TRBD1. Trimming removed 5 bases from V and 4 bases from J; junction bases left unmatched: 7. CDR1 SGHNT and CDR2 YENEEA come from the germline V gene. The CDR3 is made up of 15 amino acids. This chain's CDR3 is CASSLDRGLGYGYTF. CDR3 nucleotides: TGTGCCAGCAGCCTTGACAGGGGGCTAGGCTATGGCTACACCTTC. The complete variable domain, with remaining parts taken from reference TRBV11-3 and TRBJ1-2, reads EAGVVQSPRYKIIEKKQPVAFWCNPISGHNTLYWYLQNLGQGPELLIRYENEEAVDDSQLPKDRFSAERLKGVDSTLKIQPAELGDSAVYLCASSLDRGLGYGYTFGSGTRLTVV.

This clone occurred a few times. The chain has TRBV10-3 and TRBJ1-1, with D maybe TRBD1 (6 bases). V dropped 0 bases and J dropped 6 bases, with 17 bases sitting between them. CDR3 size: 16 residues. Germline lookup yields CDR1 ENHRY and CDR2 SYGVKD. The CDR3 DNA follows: TGTGCCATCAGTGAGTCGATAGGGCAGGGGAGGCCTGAAGCTTTCTTT. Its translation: CAISESIGQGRPEAFF.

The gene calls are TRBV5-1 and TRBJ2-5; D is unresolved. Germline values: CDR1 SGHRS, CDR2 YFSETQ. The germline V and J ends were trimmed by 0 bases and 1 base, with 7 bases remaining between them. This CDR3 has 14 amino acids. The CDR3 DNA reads TGCGCCAGCAGCTTGGTAACGTTCCAAGAGACCCAGTACTTC. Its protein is CASSLVTFQETQYF.

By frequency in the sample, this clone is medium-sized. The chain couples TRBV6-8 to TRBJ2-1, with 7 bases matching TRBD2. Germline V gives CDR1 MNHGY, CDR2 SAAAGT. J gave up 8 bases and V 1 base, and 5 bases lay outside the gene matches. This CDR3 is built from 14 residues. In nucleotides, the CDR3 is TGTGCCAGCAGTTACTTGGCTAGCGGCGATGAGCAGTTCTTC. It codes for CASSYLASGDEQFF.

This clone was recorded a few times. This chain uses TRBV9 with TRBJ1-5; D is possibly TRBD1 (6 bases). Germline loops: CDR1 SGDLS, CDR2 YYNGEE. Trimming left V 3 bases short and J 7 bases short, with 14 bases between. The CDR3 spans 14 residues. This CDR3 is CASSGPPGAQPQHF. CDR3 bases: TGTGCCAGCAGCGGGCCCCCAGGGGCCCAGCCCCAGCATTTT.

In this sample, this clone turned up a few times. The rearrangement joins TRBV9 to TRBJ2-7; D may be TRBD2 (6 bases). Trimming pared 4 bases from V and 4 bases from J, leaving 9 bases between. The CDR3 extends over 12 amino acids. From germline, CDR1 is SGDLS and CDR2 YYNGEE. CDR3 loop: CASSPSVYEQYF. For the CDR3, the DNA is TGTGCCAGCAGCCCTAGCGTGTACGAGCAGTACTTC.

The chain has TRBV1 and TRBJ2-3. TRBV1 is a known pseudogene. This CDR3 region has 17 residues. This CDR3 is CASSQDGQELFLDTQYF. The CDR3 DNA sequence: TGCGCCAGCAGCCAAGATGGCCAGGAGCTTTTTCTGGATACGCAGTATTTT.

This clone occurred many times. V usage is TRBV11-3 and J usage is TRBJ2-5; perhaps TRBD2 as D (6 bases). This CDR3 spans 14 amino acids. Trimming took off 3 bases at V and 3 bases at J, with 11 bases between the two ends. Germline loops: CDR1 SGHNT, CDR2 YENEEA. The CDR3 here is CASSFGTFEETQYF. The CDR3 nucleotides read TGTGCCAGCAGCTTCGGGACTTTCGAAGAGACCCAGTACTTC.

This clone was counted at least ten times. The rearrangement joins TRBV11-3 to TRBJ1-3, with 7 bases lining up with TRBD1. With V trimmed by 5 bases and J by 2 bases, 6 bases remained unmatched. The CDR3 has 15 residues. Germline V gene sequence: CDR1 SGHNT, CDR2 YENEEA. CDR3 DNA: TGTGCCAGCAGCCGTATTGGGACAGCTGGAAACACCATATATTTT. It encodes CASSRIGTAGNTIYF.

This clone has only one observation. Written as DNA, the CDR3 is TGTGCCAGCTCACAAGCACCTAACACTGAAGCTTTCTTT. Translating it yields CASSQAPNTEAFF. V gene TRBV18 combines with J gene TRBJ1-1; no clear D gene. This CDR3 contains 13 residues. The V gene lost 4 bases and the J gene lost 2 bases, with 8 bases spanning the gap. Germline CDR1 KGHSH, CDR2 LQKENI. Together with reference TRBV18 and TRBJ1-1, the CDR3 gives the full variable domain: NAGVMQNPRHLVRRRGQEARLRCSPMKGHSHVYWYRQLPEEGLKFMVYLQKENIIDESGMPKERFSAEFPKEGPSILRIQQVVRGDSAAYFCASSQAPNTEAFFGQGTRLTVV.

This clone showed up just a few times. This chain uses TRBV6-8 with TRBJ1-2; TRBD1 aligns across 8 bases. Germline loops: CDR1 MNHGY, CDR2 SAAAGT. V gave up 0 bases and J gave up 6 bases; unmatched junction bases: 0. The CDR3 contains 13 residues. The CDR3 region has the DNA TGTGCCAGCAGTTACTCACAGGGGGATGGCTACACCTTC. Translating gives CASSYSQGDGYTF.

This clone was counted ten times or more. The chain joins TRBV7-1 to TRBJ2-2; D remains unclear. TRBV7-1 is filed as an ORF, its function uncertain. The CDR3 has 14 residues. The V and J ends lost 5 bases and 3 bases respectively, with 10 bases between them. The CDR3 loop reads CASSKNGDTGELFF. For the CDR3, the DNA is TGTGCCAGCAGCAAGAACGGCGACACCGGGGAGCTGTTTTTT.

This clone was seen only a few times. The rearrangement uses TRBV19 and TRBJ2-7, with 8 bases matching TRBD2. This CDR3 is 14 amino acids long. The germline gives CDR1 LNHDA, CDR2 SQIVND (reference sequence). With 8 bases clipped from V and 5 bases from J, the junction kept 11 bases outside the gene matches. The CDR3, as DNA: TGTGCCAGTCGCGAAGCGGGAGTTTTTCACGAGCAGTACTTC. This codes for CASREAGVFHEQYF.

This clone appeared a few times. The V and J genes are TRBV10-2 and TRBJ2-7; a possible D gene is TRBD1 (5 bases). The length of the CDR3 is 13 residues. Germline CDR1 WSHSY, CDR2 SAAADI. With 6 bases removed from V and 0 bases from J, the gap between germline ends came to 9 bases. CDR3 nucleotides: TGCGCCAGCAGCAAAGACAGCTCCTACGAGCAGTACTTC. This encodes CASSKDSSYEQYF.

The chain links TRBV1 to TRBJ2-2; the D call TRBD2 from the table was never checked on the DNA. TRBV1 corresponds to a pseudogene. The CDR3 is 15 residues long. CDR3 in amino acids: CASSHPGLLAGELFF. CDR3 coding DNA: TGCGCCAGCAGCCATCCGGGATTACTCGCCGGGGAGCTGTTTTTT.

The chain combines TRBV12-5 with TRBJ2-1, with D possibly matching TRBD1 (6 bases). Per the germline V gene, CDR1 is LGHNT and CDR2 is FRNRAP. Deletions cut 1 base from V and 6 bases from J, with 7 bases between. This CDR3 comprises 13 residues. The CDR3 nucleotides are TGTGCTAGTGGTTTGGCAGGGGTCAATGAGCAGTTCTTC. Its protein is CASGLAGVNEQFF.

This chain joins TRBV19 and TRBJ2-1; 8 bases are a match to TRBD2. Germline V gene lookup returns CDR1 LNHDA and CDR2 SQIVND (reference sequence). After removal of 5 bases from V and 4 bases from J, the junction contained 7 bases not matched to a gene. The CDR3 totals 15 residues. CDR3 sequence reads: CASSLDGTRYNEQFF. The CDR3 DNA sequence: TGTGCCAGTAGTCTCGATGGGACTAGATACAATGAGCAGTTCTTC.

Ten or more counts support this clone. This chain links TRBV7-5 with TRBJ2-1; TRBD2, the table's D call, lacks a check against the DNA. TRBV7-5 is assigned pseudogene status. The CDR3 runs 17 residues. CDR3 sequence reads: CASTPIWRGYSYNEQFF. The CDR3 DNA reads TGTGCCAGCACCCCTATCTGGCGGGGCTATTCCTACAATGAGCAGTTCTTC.

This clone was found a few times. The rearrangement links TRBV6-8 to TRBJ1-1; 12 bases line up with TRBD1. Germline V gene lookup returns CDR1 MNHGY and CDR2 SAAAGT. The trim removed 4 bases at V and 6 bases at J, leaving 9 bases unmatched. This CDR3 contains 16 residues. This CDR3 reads CASSSRDRGPVSEAFF. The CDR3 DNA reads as TGTGCCAGCAGTTCCCGGGACAGGGGGCCAGTTTCTGAAGCTTTCTTT.